The clone carrying this T cell receptor (beta chain) was picked up one time. Its antigen is unknown. V was clipped by 2 bases and J by 4 bases; unmatched bases: 6. The CDR3 covers 15 residues. Germline CDR1 and CDR2: DFQATT and SNEGSKA (reference sequence). This sample is drawn from a study of breast tumors, draining lymph nodes, adjacent tissues. General study results and limits: Tumors had less TCR diversity than lymph nodes, more than nontumor tissue.

Each CDR3 protein is one row after TCRdb ran MiXCR on the multiplex PCR reads. The repertoire holds about 19,000 distinct CDR3 sequences, with roughly 43% as singletons. The sample was breast tumor tissue. The TCR comes from a female donor with breast cancer. Some clones in this sample may be carry-over from other donors' samples. The chain employs TRBV20-1 and TRBJ2-5; 11 bases are a match to TRBD2. CDR3 in DNA: TGCAGTGCTAGACGATTTAGCGGGAGGGGAGAGACCCAGTACTTC. Translated, it gives CSARRFSGRGETQYF.